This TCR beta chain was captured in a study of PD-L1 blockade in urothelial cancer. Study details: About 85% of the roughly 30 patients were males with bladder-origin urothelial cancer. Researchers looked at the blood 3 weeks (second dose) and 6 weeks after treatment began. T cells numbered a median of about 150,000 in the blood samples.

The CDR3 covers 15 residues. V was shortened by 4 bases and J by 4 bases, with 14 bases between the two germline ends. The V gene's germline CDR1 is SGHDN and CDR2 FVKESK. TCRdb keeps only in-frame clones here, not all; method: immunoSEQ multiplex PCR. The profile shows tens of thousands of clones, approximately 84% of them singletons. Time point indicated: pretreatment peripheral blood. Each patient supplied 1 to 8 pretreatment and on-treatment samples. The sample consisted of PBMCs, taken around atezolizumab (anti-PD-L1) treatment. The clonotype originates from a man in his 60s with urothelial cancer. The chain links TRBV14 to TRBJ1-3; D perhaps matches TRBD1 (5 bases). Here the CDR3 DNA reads TGTGCCAGCAGCCCGACGGGGAGGGGAGGAAACACCATATATTTT. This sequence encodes CASSPTGRGGNTIYF.